The clone carrying this TCR beta chain was seen repeatedly, ten times or more. Its antigen is as yet unknown. A second PCR, run for about 6 to 11 cycles, used a sample-barcoded 5' primer plus a J-beta primer mix. No fewer than 3 million CDR3-containing paired-end reads came from each sample. TCRdb reprocessed the 5' RACE reads with MiXCR, giving one entry per CDR3 protein. Among more than 800,000 distinct CDR3 sequences listed, less than 35% were seen once. CDR1 is SGHKS, CDR2 YYEKEE, per germline (reference sequence). Germline trimming cut 4 bases from V and 2 bases from J; bases unmatched to any gene: 9. This CDR3 spans 16 amino acids. These data are taken from a study of blood T cells in healthy people across ages. Samples had at least 6 million PBMCs isolated from them. General study results and limits: Nothing was known about donor CMV status, and this possibly confounded expanded clonotype changes.

V usage is TRBV5-5 and J usage is TRBJ2-3; 8 positions match TRBD1. This TCR derives from an elderly woman in good health. Sequencing was performed on blood. Written as DNA, the CDR3 is TGTGCCAGCAGCATAATAACAGGGGGGCTCACAGATACGCAGTATTTT. Protein sequence: CASSIITGGLTDTQYF.